This T cell receptor beta chain stems from a study of blood T cell repertoires in COVID-19. The germline gives CDR1 SNHLY, CDR2 FYNNEI. The CDR3 sequence is 14 residues long. After removal of 6 bases from V and 4 bases from J, the junction contained 8 bases not matched to a gene. Clones were read by immunoSEQ multiplex PCR, and TCRdb kept only the in-frame ones, dropping some. The sample contains 150,000 to 170,000 clones, around 84% of which appear only once. The sequencing input was PBMCs or T cells enriched from blood (not recorded which). This chain connects TRBV2 to TRBJ1-1; 7 bases align to TRBD1. The TCR sequence derives from a man aged 50 to 60 who had recovered from COVID-19. The CDR3, as DNA: TGTGCCAGCAGCAGACAGGGAGGAAGCACTGAAGCTTTCTTT. Its protein product is CASSRQGGSTEAFF.